The 13 T cell receptor beta chains below all came from one sample that was sequenced in a study of blood T cells in healthy people across ages. It was with a sample-barcoded 5' primer and a J-beta primer mix that a second PCR of roughly 7 to 12 cycles was run. TCRdb independently ran MiXCR on the 5' RACE reads; one entry per CDR3 protein. Here the sample spans about 900,000 distinct CDR3 sequences, about 48% being singletons. The material sequenced was blood. The receptors originated from a man in his thirties or forties in good health.

About this clonotype: One junction end disagrees with the germline gene, perhaps due to a read error. V is TRBV30 and J is TRBJ2-5; tentative D call: TRBD2 (5 bases). Germline V gene sequence: CDR1 GTSNPN, CDR2 SVGIG (reference sequence). CDR3 size: 12 residues. As DNA, the CDR3 is TGCGCCTGGTATCGGGGAAGGGCAGAGCAGTACTTC. This encodes CAWYRGRAEQYF.

Many counts were recorded for this clonotype. The chain uses TRBV6-2 or TRBV6-3 and TRBJ2-7; 8 bases align to TRBD2. The CDR3 covers 13 residues. Trimming cost V 6 bases and J 6 bases; bases outside gene matches: 7. CDR1 is MNHEY and CDR2 is SVGEGT in the germline V gene. The CDR3 region has the DNA TGTGCCAGCAGACACGGACTAGCAGGCGAGCAGTACTTC. Protein sequence: CASRHGLAGEQYF.

V gene TRBV28 combines with J gene TRBJ2-4, with D perhaps TRBD1 or TRBD2 (5 bases each). Trimming took off 1 base at V and 3 bases at J, with 10 bases between the two ends. The CDR3 is made up of 15 amino acids. Per the germline V gene, CDR1 is MDHEN and CDR2 is SYDVKM. CDR3 region: CASSLSGTRKNIQYF. The CDR3 region has the DNA TGTGCCAGCAGTTTATCTGGGACGCGCAAAAACATTCAGTACTTC.

The V call is TRBV27, the J call TRBJ1-1; D not resolved. V was pared by 2 bases and J by 1 base, with 8 bases between. CDR3 size: 14 residues. Per the germline V gene, CDR1 is MNHEY and CDR2 is SMNVEV (reference sequence). CDR3 in DNA: TGTGCCAGCAGTTTAAGCAGAAGGAACACTGAAGCTTTCTTT. Translating gives CASSLSRRNTEAFF.

A few counts support this clonotype. This chain connects TRBV5-7 to TRBJ2-1, with D maybe TRBD1 (5 bases). TRBV5-7 qualifies as an ORF whose function is uncertain. This CDR3 spans 16 amino acids. V gave up 0 bases and J gave up 0 bases, with 10 bases separating them. The CDR3 DNA reads TGTGCCAGCAGCTTGGCCAGGGCTTGCTCCTACAATGAGCAGTTCTTC. This gives the protein CASSLARACSYNEQFF.

On this clonotype itself: An end of the junction differs from the germline gene, which may be a read error. J is TRBJ1-5 and V is TRBV27, with D unclear. The CDR3 loop spans 14 amino acids. Germline-derived CDR1 and CDR2 are MNHEY and SMNVEV (reference sequence). The CDR3 region is CAGSLTPNNQPQHF. The CDR3 DNA reads TGTGCCGGCAGTTTGACACCGAACAATCAGCCCCAGCATTTT.

This clonotype was found many times. The V call is TRBV5-1, the J call TRBJ2-1, with 9 bases lining up with TRBD2. The CDR3 length is 15 residues. CDR1 is SGHRS and CDR2 is YFSETQ in the germline V gene. Losses at the gene ends were 4 bases for V and 0 bases for J; bases not matched to a gene: 2. CDR3 amino acids: CASSPLAGSYNEQFF. The CDR3 DNA reads TGCGCCAGCAGCCCACTAGCGGGCTCCTACAATGAGCAGTTCTTC.

This chain joins TRBV7-9 and TRBJ2-1, with 7 bases identical to TRBD2. V lost 3 bases and J lost 8; bases outside the gene matches: 7. There are 14 residues in the CDR3. CDR1 and CDR2 (germline): SEHNR, FQNEAQ (reference sequence). For the CDR3, the DNA is TGTGCCAGCAGCTTGGGGGGGATTAGGGATGAGCAGTTCTTC. This codes for CASSLGGIRDEQFF.

This sequence joins TRBV6-1 and TRBJ2-3, with 7 bases fitting TRBD1. CDR3 length: 14 residues. V gave up 4 bases and J gave up 2 bases; unmatched junction bases: 3. In germline, CDR1 is MNHNS, CDR2 SASEGT. The CDR3 DNA sequence: TGTGCCAGCAGTGCAGGACAGGCCACAGATACGCAGTATTTT. This codes for CASSAGQATDTQYF.

V is TRBV21-1 and J is TRBJ1-2; TRBD1 reflects the table's D call only, with no check against the DNA. TRBV21-1 is recorded as a pseudogene. This CDR3 is 15 amino acids long. CDR3 residues: CASSSHGDRFYGYTF. As DNA, the CDR3 is TGTGCCAGCAGCTCCCATGGGGACAGGTTCTATGGCTACACCTTC.

The chain combines TRBV4-1 with TRBJ2-7; D is perhaps TRBD2 (6 bases). The CDR3 consists of 16 residues. Germline V CDR1 and CDR2: MGHRA, YSYEKL. Trimming pared 1 base from V and 0 bases from J, leaving 13 bases between. CDR3 sequence reads: CASSQGQLAVSYEQYF. For the CDR3, the DNA is TGCGCCAGCAGCCAAGGTCAACTAGCAGTCTCCTACGAGCAGTACTTC.

The chain links TRBV5-1 to TRBJ2-3; TRBD1 matches at 9 bases. The CDR3 contains 16 residues. The trim removed 4 bases at V and 4 bases at J, leaving 10 bases unmatched. CDR1 is SGHRS, CDR2 YFSETQ, per germline. The CDR3 loop reads CASSKDGDRVSDTQYF. CDR3 nucleotides: TGCGCCAGCAGCAAGGACGGGGACAGGGTATCAGATACGCAGTATTTT. Complete variable domain (other parts from reference TRBV5-1 and TRBJ2-3): KAGVTQTPRYLIKTRGQQVTLSCSPISGHRSVSWYQQTPGQGLQFLFEYFSETQRNKGNFPGRFSGRQFSNSRSEMNVSTLELGDSALYLCASSKDGDRVSDTQYFGPGTRLTVL.

V and J are TRBV7-9 and TRBJ1-1; no reliable D call. The CDR3 has 14 residues. Trimming shortened V by 6 bases and J by 0 bases, and 11 bases separated the two germline ends. Per the germline V gene, CDR1 is SEHNR and CDR2 is FQNEAQ (reference sequence). The DNA for the CDR3 is TGTGCCAGCAGGGAGAGTTCGTTGAACACTGAAGCTTTCTTT. Translation: CASRESSLNTEAFF.